The source of this T cell receptor (beta chain) is a study of blood T cell repertoires in COVID-19. Across the whole study: The United States, Italy and Spain supplied acute and convalescent COVID-19 samples.

CDR3 length: 16 residues. Losses at the gene ends were 4 bases for V and 4 bases for J; bases not matched to a gene: 7. From germline, CDR1 is SGHDT and CDR2 YYEEEE. Sequencing used immunoSEQ multiplex PCR; TCRdb keeps in-frame clones, though not all of them. The data show around 300,000 clones, with about 88% seen just once and 3% held by the top ten. Sequencing used PBMCs or T cells enriched from blood (not recorded which). J is TRBJ2-1 and V is TRBV5-6, with 11 bases lining up with TRBD1. This TCR derives from a woman between 50 and 59 years old who had recovered from COVID-19. The CDR3 region has the DNA TGTGCCAGCAGCACCCGGACAGGGGGCGCTTACAATGAGCAGTTCTTC. Translation gives CASSTRTGGAYNEQFF.